These T cell receptor beta chains were read from a single sample in a study of T cell repertoires in cytomegalovirus infection. MiXCR, applied by TCRdb to the reads, yields one record per CDR3 protein. The sample gives around 800,000 distinct CDR3 sequences, approximately 29% of which show up once; around an eighth is in the top ten. Antigens of these TCRs are unknown. Sequencing was performed on cultured CD8+ T cells from PBMCs, taken from culture after CMV antigen stimulation. These receptors were collected from a human donor in good health (CMV status not recorded). Some clones in this sample may be carry-over from other donors' samples. CDR3s include the opening cysteine and the closing phenylalanine or tryptophan. Each record gives: clone size, V gene, D gene, J gene, CDR3 DNA, CDR3 protein. D genes are given only for firm matches. Some rows mark clone size as missing; the rest say once, few, many or name a class of expanded clone.

clone_size: few; v_call: TRBV28; d_call: TRBD1; j_call: TRBJ2-3; cdr3_nt: TGTGCCAGCAGCCGGGACAGGGAAACAGATACGCAGTATTTT; cdr3_aa: CASSRDRETDTQYF
clone_size: -; v_call: TRBV6-5; d_call: -; j_call: TRBJ1-5; cdr3_nt: TGTGCCAGCAGTTGGAGTGGCACTCAGCCCCAGCATTTT; cdr3_aa: CASSWSGTQPQHF
clone_size: few; v_call: TRBV6-6; d_call: -; j_call: TRBJ1-2; cdr3_nt: TGTGCCAGCAGTTACAACCCGGGAAAAGGCTACACCTTC; cdr3_aa: CASSYNPGKGYTF
clone_size: -; v_call: TRBV20-1; d_call: TRBD1; j_call: TRBJ1-4; cdr3_nt: TGCAGTGCTTTACGGGACAGGGGGCGGGTTAATGAAAAACTGTTTTTT; cdr3_aa: CSALRDRGRVNEKLFF
clone_size: once; v_call: TRBV5-4; d_call: -; j_call: TRBJ2-3; cdr3_nt: TGTGCCAGCAGCTTGAACAGAAACACAGATACGCAGTATTTT; cdr3_aa: CASSLNRNTDTQYF
clone_size: few; v_call: TRBV4-1; d_call: TRBD1; j_call: TRBJ1-2; cdr3_nt: TGCGCCAGCAGCCAGAAAGGGACAGTTTATGGCTACACCTTC; cdr3_aa: CASSQKGTVYGYTF
clone_size: -; v_call: TRBV6-6; d_call: -; j_call: TRBJ2-5; cdr3_nt: TGTGCCAGCAGTATGGAGACCCAGTACTTC; cdr3_aa: CASSMETQYF
clone_size: -; v_call: TRBV19; d_call: -; j_call: TRBJ1-1; cdr3_nt: TGTGCCAGTGCAATAGGGGAAGTGACTGAAGCTTTCTTT; cdr3_aa: CASAIGEVTEAFF
clone_size: -; v_call: TRBV28; d_call: TRBD2; j_call: TRBJ2-3; cdr3_nt: TGTGCCAGCAGTTTTAAACAGCGGGGGGTTACGCAGTATTTT; cdr3_aa: CASSFKQRGVTQYF
clone_size: -; v_call: TRBV19; d_call: -; j_call: TRBJ2-7; cdr3_nt: TGTGCCAGTAGTATGGTCGCCTACGAGCAGTACTTC; cdr3_aa: CASSMVAYEQYF
clone_size: few; v_call: TRBV5-4; d_call: -; j_call: TRBJ2-7; cdr3_nt: TGTGCCAGCAGCTTTGACAGAGCGCCGACCTACGAGCAGTACTTC; cdr3_aa: CASSFDRAPTYEQYF
clone_size: once; v_call: TRBV19; d_call: -; j_call: TRBJ2-1; cdr3_nt: TGTGCCAGTAGTCCCCACCCGGGGGGCAACAATGAGCAGTTCTTC; cdr3_aa: CASSPHPGGNNEQFF
clone_size: many; v_call: TRBV7-6; d_call: -; j_call: TRBJ2-1; cdr3_nt: TGTGCCAGCAGGGTCGGGGCCGGCTACAATGAGCAGTTCTTC; cdr3_aa: CASRVGAGYNEQFF
clone_size: -; v_call: TRBV5-4; d_call: -; j_call: TRBJ1-3; cdr3_nt: TGTGCCAGCAGCCCGCCAGGGGTCTTCTCTGGAAACACCATATATTTT; cdr3_aa: CASSPPGVFSGNTIYF
clone_size: few; v_call: TRBV28; d_call: -; j_call: TRBJ2-3; cdr3_nt: TGTGCCAGCAGTTATACACGATCAAACACAGATACGCAGTATTTT; cdr3_aa: CASSYTRSNTDTQYF
clone_size: -; v_call: TRBV29-1; d_call: -; j_call: TRBJ2-6; cdr3_nt: TGCAGCGTTGAAGATGAGGTAGGGGCCAACGTCCTGACTTTC; cdr3_aa: CSVEDEVGANVLTF
clone_size: -; v_call: TRBV4-1; d_call: -; j_call: TRBJ1-5; cdr3_nt: TGCGCCAGCAGCCAAGATGAGGACCAGCCCCAGCATTTT; cdr3_aa: CASSQDEDQPQHF
clone_size: few; v_call: TRBV7-2; d_call: TRBD2; j_call: TRBJ2-2; cdr3_nt: TGTGCCAGCAGCCGGACTGATAGCGGGCGAGACACCGGGGAGCTGTTTTTT; cdr3_aa: CASSRTDSGRDTGELFF
clone_size: -; v_call: TRBV7-2; d_call: -; j_call: TRBJ1-6; cdr3_nt: TGTGCCAGCAGCCTGGACAGCCCAGGGAATTCACCCCTCCACTTT; cdr3_aa: CASSLDSPGNSPLHF
clone_size: -; v_call: TRBV27; d_call: -; j_call: TRBJ1-5; cdr3_nt: TGTGCCAGCAGTGGGTGGGGCAATCAGCCCCAGCATTTT; cdr3_aa: CASSGWGNQPQHF
clone_size: many; v_call: TRBV7-8; d_call: -; j_call: TRBJ1-5; cdr3_nt: TGTGCCAGCAGCTTAGTGGGACCGATCATTACCTATAGCAATCAGCCCCAGCATTTT; cdr3_aa: CASSLVGPIITYSNQPQHF
clone_size: few; v_call: TRBV5-6; d_call: -; j_call: TRBJ2-7; cdr3_nt: TGTGCCAGCAGCCTAGTCATCGGACAACTCTACGAGCAGTACTTC; cdr3_aa: CASSLVIGQLYEQYF
clone_size: many; v_call: TRBV7-6; d_call: TRBD2; j_call: TRBJ2-6; cdr3_nt: TGTGCCAGCAGCTTATCTAGCGGGGCAATCAGCTCTGGGGCCAACGTCCTGACTTTC; cdr3_aa: CASSLSSGAISSGANVLTF
clone_size: -; v_call: TRBV14; d_call: -; j_call: TRBJ1-4; cdr3_nt: TGTGCCAGCAGCCAGGGACTGAATGAAAAACTGTTTTTT; cdr3_aa: CASSQGLNEKLFF
clone_size: -; v_call: TRBV2; d_call: -; j_call: TRBJ2-1; cdr3_nt: TGTGCCAGCAGTGTTCGGAAGGGTAATGAGCAGTTCTTC; cdr3_aa: CASSVRKGNEQFF
clone_size: few; v_call: TRBV11-2; d_call: -; j_call: TRBJ2-1; cdr3_nt: TGTGCCAGCAGCTTAGGAGTGGGACAAAAAATCTGGCGTACCTACAATGAGCAGTTCTTC; cdr3_aa: CASSLGVGQKIWRTYNEQFF
clone_size: few; v_call: TRBV7-4; d_call: TRBD2; j_call: TRBJ2-1; cdr3_nt: TGTGCCAGCAGAGCGACTAGCGGGGGGGCCAATGAGCAGTTCTTC; cdr3_aa: CASRATSGGANEQFF
clone_size: few; v_call: TRBV6-5; d_call: -; j_call: TRBJ2-1; cdr3_nt: TGTGCCAGCAGCCCCGGAGCCTTAGGGTTTAGGAATGAGCAGTTCTTC; cdr3_aa: CASSPGALGFRNEQFF
clone_size: few; v_call: TRBV27; d_call: TRBD2; j_call: TRBJ2-5; cdr3_nt: TGTGCCAGCAGTCGTAGGGGACTAGCGGGGGCACAAGAGACCCAGTACTTC; cdr3_aa: CASSRRGLAGAQETQYF
clone_size: -; v_call: TRBV5-3; d_call: -; j_call: TRBJ2-2; cdr3_nt: TGTGCCACCGTTGAAAGCACCGGGGAGCTGTTTTTT; cdr3_aa: CATVESTGELFF
clone_size: -; v_call: TRBV27; d_call: -; j_call: TRBJ1-6; cdr3_nt: TGTGCCAGCAGTTTATTTGGTGCAGGGACCTATAATTCACCCCTCCACTTT; cdr3_aa: CASSLFGAGTYNSPLHF
clone_size: few; v_call: TRBV12-3/TRBV12-4; d_call: -; j_call: TRBJ1-1; cdr3_nt: TGTGCCAGCAGTCGCCGGCCGAACACTGAAGCTTTCTTT; cdr3_aa: CASSRRPNTEAFF